These 25 T cell receptor beta chains originate from one sample sequenced in a study of T cells in Graves' hyperthyroidism and ophthalmopathy. RNA transcripts were the template for amplifying TCR beta CDR3 regions. During a first-round RT-PCR of the TCR CDR3, the HTBI primer set was used. TCRdb recomputed calls from the multiplex PCR reads with MiXCR, one row per CDR3 protein. There are more than 500,000 distinct CDR3 sequences in the sample; under 15% occur only once, and roughly 4.5% lies in the top ten. The sequencing sample was made of blood. All receptors derive from a middle-aged woman with Graves' ophthalmopathy.

The chain couples TRBV24-1 to TRBJ2-5; TRBD2 aligns across 8 bases. In germline, CDR1 is KGHDR, CDR2 SFDVKD. The ends lost 3 bases at V and 4 bases at J; junction bases unmatched: 3. The CDR3 is made up of 14 amino acids. CDR3 sequence (DNA): TGTGCCACCAGTGATCGAGCGGGAGCAGAGACCCAGTACTTC. Translation: CATSDRAGAETQYF.

The chain has TRBV10-3 and TRBJ1-2, with a tentative D call TRBD1 (5 bases). The CDR3 is 13 residues long. V dropped 2 bases and J dropped 5 bases, with 9 bases sitting between them. Germline CDR1 reads ENHRY; CDR2 reads SYGVKD. The CDR3 protein is CAISEGGPYGYTF. CDR3 DNA sequence: TGTGCCATCAGTGAGGGGGGTCCTTATGGCTACACCTTC.

The J gene is TRBJ1-2, the V gene TRBV7-9; tentatively, D is TRBD1 (5 bases). The CDR3 covers 13 residues. Per germline, CDR1 SEHNR and CDR2 FQNEAQ (reference sequence). Trimming took off 0 bases at V and 4 bases at J, with 6 bases between the two ends. The CDR3 region is CASSLATGYGYTF. The CDR3, as DNA: TGTGCCAGCAGCTTAGCAACAGGCTATGGCTACACCTTC.

This clonotype came up a few times. The chain combines TRBV5-1 with TRBJ2-7; D ambiguous. The V gene's germline CDR1 is SGHRS and CDR2 YFSETQ. This CDR3 has 11 residues. Trimming shortened V by 0 bases and J by 5 bases, and 3 bases separated the two germline ends. The CDR3 loop is CASSLEHEQYF. CDR3 coding DNA: TGCGCCAGCAGCTTGGAGCACGAGCAGTACTTC.

This clonotype was seen ten or more times. The rearrangement joins TRBV29-1 to TRBJ2-7; D possibly corresponds to TRBD2 (6 bases). This CDR3 contains 13 residues. From germline, CDR1 is SQVTM and CDR2 ANQGSEA. V was shortened by 7 bases and J by 2 bases, with 15 bases between the two germline ends. The CDR3 DNA follows: TGCAGCGGGGAGGACGGATCCACCTACGAGCAGTACTTC. Residues: CSGEDGSTYEQYF.

This sequence joins TRBV3-1 and TRBJ2-2, with D uncertain. CDR3 length equals 14 residues. Germline CDR1 LGHDT, CDR2 YNNKEL (reference sequence). Trimming took off 3 bases at V and 3 bases at J, with 8 bases between the two ends. CDR3 sequence (DNA): TGTGCCAGCAGCCATCGGGCGGACACCGGGGAGCTGTTTTTT. Its protein is CASSHRADTGELFF.

This clonotype was detected many times. The CDR3 region is CATSRPTGFTKNIQYF. The CDR3 region has the DNA TGTGCCACCAGCAGACCCACAGGGTTTACCAAAAACATTCAGTACTTC. The gene calls are TRBV15 and TRBJ2-4; weak D call: TRBD1 (6 bases). V lost 2 bases to trimming and J lost 2 bases, with 13 bases between them. The CDR3 has 16 amino acids. CDR1 is LNHNV and CDR2 is YYDKDF in the germline V gene (reference sequence).

The chain uses TRBV19 and TRBJ1-1; the match to TRBD1 covers 8 bases. Trimming at V came to 4 bases and at J to 1 base, leaving 5 bases not matched to a gene. Germline CDR1 is LNHDA and CDR2 is SQIVND (reference sequence). The CDR3 is 15 residues long. The CDR3 is CASSNRGVSNTEAFF. The DNA for the CDR3 is TGTGCCAGTAGTAACAGGGGGGTATCGAACACTGAAGCTTTCTTT.

This clonotype was observed many times. The chain links TRBV11-2 to TRBJ2-7; D unresolved. This CDR3 has 14 residues. The germline CDR1 and CDR2 sequences are SGHAT and FQNNGV. The V end lost 2 bases, the J end lost 5 bases, and 13 bases lay between the germline ends. CDR3 nucleotide sequence: TGTGCCAGCAGCTTAACGACCGGCCCCCACGAGCAGTACTTC. Encoded protein: CASSLTTGPHEQYF.

This clonotype was counted many times. One junction end disagrees with the germline gene, perhaps due to a read error. The chain has TRBV7-2 and TRBJ2-7; TRBD2 might be the D (5 bases). Germline CDR1 and CDR2: SGHTA and FQGNSA. CDR3 length: 14 residues. CDR3 sequence: CAGSRNTGFYEQYF. DNA of the CDR3: TGTGCCGGCAGTAGAAATACGGGGTTCTACGAGCAGTACTTC.

This clonotype appeared many times. The J gene is TRBJ1-2, the V gene TRBV6-5; a weak D match, TRBD1 (5 bases). The CDR3 is made up of 14 amino acids. V was pared by 0 bases and J by 4 bases, with 9 bases between. The germline V gene encodes CDR1 MNHEY and CDR2 SVGAGI. This CDR3 reads CASSYSGQGYGYTF. The CDR3 coding sequence is TGTGCCAGCAGTTACTCGGGCCAGGGCTATGGCTACACCTTC.

This sequence joins TRBV15 and TRBJ2-5; 8 bases are shared with TRBD2. Trimming took 6 bases from V and 5 from J; bases not matched to a gene: 8. Germline CDR1 and CDR2: LNHNV and YYDKDF (reference sequence). The CDR3 is made up of 14 amino acids. CDR3 loop: CATRWAGGEETQYF. The CDR3 DNA sequence: TGTGCCACCAGGTGGGCGGGAGGAGAGGAGACCCAGTACTTC.

There are many counts of this clonotype. The V call is TRBV7-9, the J call TRBJ2-3; unclear D gene. The CDR3 is 11 amino acids. CDR1 is SEHNR, CDR2 FQNEAQ, per germline (reference sequence). The ends were cut back, 4 bases at V and 6 bases at J, with 5 bases in the middle. The CDR3 loop reads CASSSRDTQYF. CDR3 bases: TGTGCCAGCAGCTCCCGCGATACGCAGTATTTT.

This chain joins TRBV5-1 and TRBJ2-2; TRBD2 aligns across 10 bases. Germline V gene sequence: CDR1 SGHRS, CDR2 YFSETQ. CDR3 length: 17 residues. V shed 0 bases, J shed 4 bases, and the junction held 6 bases outside the gene matches. Written as DNA, the CDR3 is TGCGCCAGCAGCTTGGGTCTACTAGCGGGATCCACCGGGGAGCTGTTTTTT. Translation gives CASSLGLLAGSTGELFF.

This clonotype was observed at least ten times. The V and J genes are TRBV2 and TRBJ2-1; TRBD2 matches at 9 bases. The length of the CDR3 is 14 residues. Germline CDR1 reads SNHLY; CDR2 reads FYNNEI. V gave up 8 bases and J gave up 8 bases; unmatched junction bases: 10. The CDR3 is CASLREGPSDEQFF. CDR3 DNA: TGTGCCAGCTTGCGGGAGGGCCCGAGCGATGAGCAGTTCTTC.

The chain carries TRBV7-2 and TRBJ2-7; unclear D gene. Germline CDR1 reads SGHTA; CDR2 reads FQGNSA. V lost 1 base, J lost 3 bases, and 25 bases lay in between. CDR3 length: 19 amino acids. The CDR3 DNA reads as TGTGCCAGCAGCTTAGGGCTGACCTCAAAAAAAAAACAAATCTACGAGCAGTACTTC. It codes for CASSLGLTSKKKQIYEQYF. Supplemented by reference TRBV7-2 and TRBJ2-7, the full variable domain reads GAGVSQSPSNKVTEKGKDVELRCDPISGHTALYWYRQSLGQGLEFLIYFQGNSAPDKSGLPSDRFSAERTGGSVSTLTIQRTQQEDSAVYLCASSLGLTSKKKQIYEQYFGPGTRLTVT.

This clonotype was observed once. Germline and junction disagree at one end, which may indicate a read error. This chain links TRBV11-3 with TRBJ1-2; a possible D gene is TRBD1 (5 bases). This CDR3 is built from 12 residues. Germline assignment: CDR1 SGHNT and CDR2 YENEEA. In DNA form, the CDR3 reads TGTGCCAGCAGCTCGGGGACTGATGGCTACGCCTTC. This translates into CASSSGTDGYAF.

This clonotype occurred many times. This sequence joins TRBV6-5 and TRBJ1-5, with D hard to call. The CDR3 runs 13 residues. Germline V lookup: CDR1 MNHEY, CDR2 SVGAGI. The V end lost 2 bases, the J end lost 6 bases, and 8 bases lay between the germline ends. CDR3 in amino acids: CASSYRGPQPQHF. The CDR3 nucleotides read TGTGCCAGCAGTTACCGTGGCCCTCAGCCCCAGCATTTT.

The table lists this clonotype with many counts. The CDR3 reads CASSQEGGAANTGELFF. The DNA for the CDR3 is TGTGCCAGCAGCCAAGAAGGTGGGGCTGCGAACACCGGGGAGCTGTTTTTT. The chain recombines TRBV4-2 with TRBJ2-2; weak D call: TRBD1 (5 bases). In germline, CDR1 is LGHNA, CDR2 YNFKEQ. This CDR3 region has 17 residues. Trimming pared 0 bases from V and 0 bases from J, leaving 11 bases between.

The table lists this clonotype with many counts. This chain's CDR3 is CASSFGRGGTAYEQYF. The CDR3 DNA reads TGTGCCAGCAGTTTTGGTCGAGGGGGCACCGCCTACGAGCAGTACTTC. The V call is TRBV12-3 or TRBV12-4, the J call TRBJ2-7; 7 bases line up with TRBD1. Trimming cost V 3 bases and J 2 bases; bases outside gene matches: 10. The CDR3 runs to 16 residues.

The chain joins TRBV18 to TRBJ2-7; D is ambiguous. The germline CDR1 and CDR2 sequences are KGHSH and LQKENI. V lost 1 base to trimming and J lost 3 bases, with 4 bases between them. The CDR3 covers 12 residues. The CDR3 bases are TGTGCCAGCTCACCACTGAACTACGAGCAGTACTTC. This encodes CASSPLNYEQYF. The variable domain in full, completed from reference TRBV18 and TRBJ2-7, reads NAGVMQNPRHLVRRRGQEARLRCSPMKGHSHVYWYRQLPEEGLKFMVYLQKENIIDESGMPKERFSAEFPKEGPSILRIQQVVRGDSAAYFCASSPLNYEQYFGPGTRLTVT.

V and J are TRBV14 and TRBJ2-7; 7 bases match TRBD1. This CDR3 contains 14 residues. The V gene's germline CDR1 is SGHDN and CDR2 FVKESK. J was trimmed by 6 bases and V by 4 bases; bases with no gene match: 9. The CDR3: CASSPRTGVSEQYF. CDR3 bases: TGTGCCAGCAGCCCCCGAACAGGGGTTTCCGAGCAGTACTTC.

This clonotype has at least ten counts. The chain is built from TRBV10-3 and TRBJ1-1; unclear D gene. Trimming took 4 bases from V and 8 from J, leaving 14 bases between them. Looked up from germline, CDR1 is ENHRY and CDR2 is SYGVKD. The CDR3 runs 13 residues. CDR3 sequence reads: CAISGRSSEEAFF. The CDR3 DNA reads TGTGCCATCAGTGGGCGTAGTTCGGAGGAAGCTTTCTTT.

The chain couples TRBV3-1 to TRBJ1-2; the match to TRBD1 covers 9 bases. The germline V gene encodes CDR1 LGHDT and CDR2 YNNKEL (reference sequence). This CDR3 region has 15 residues. V trimming: 8 bases; J trimming: 4 bases; junction bases outside the gene matches: 11. Here the CDR3 DNA reads TGTGCCAGCTCACCAGGGGACAGGGCAGTCTATGGCTACACCTTC. As protein: CASSPGDRAVYGYTF.

In this sample, this clonotype turned up many times. V gene TRBV27 combines with J gene TRBJ2-6; no reliable D call. V was shortened by 3 bases and J by 0 bases, with 3 bases between the two germline ends. This CDR3 comprises 14 residues. Germline CDR1 is MNHEY and CDR2 is SMNVEV (reference sequence). CDR3 nucleotide sequence: TGTGCCAGCAGTTTGTTCTCTGGGGCCAACGTCCTGACTTTC. Its protein product is CASSLFSGANVLTF. Combining the CDR3 with reference TRBV27 and TRBJ2-6 gives the whole variable domain EAQVTQNPRYLITVTGKKLTVTCSQNMNHEYMSWYRQDPGLGLRQIYYSMNVEVTDKGDVPEGYKVSRKEKRNFPLILESPSPNQTSLYFCASSLFSGANVLTFGAGSRLTVL.